These 15 T cell receptor beta chains were all obtained from the same sample, sequenced in a study of memory CD4+ T cells and cytomegalovirus serostatus. Method: immunoSEQ multiplex PCR; TCRdb's copy keeps in-frame clones and lacks some. The table records some 48,000 clones, around 80% of them present only once. Single viable CD3+CD4+CD8-CD45RO+ cells were sorted as the memory CD4+ T cells. Sequenced: memory CD4+ T cells from blood. The receptors were sampled from an adult in good health and CMV-seronegative.

This chain uses TRBV19 with TRBJ2-3; weak D call: TRBD1 (5 bases). Germline loops: CDR1 LNHDA, CDR2 SQIVND (reference sequence). Trimming cost V 1 base and J 4 bases, with 6 bases left between them. The CDR3 covers 13 residues. CDR3 bases: TGTGCCAGTAGTATAGCAGGGTCAGATACGCAGTATTTT. The encoded protein is CASSIAGSDTQYF.

The rearrangement joins TRBV5-1 to TRBJ2-1, with 7 nucleotides matching TRBD2. The V segment lost 3 bases and the J segment 1 base; nucleotides outside the gene matches: 7. Per the germline V gene, CDR1 is SGHRS and CDR2 is YFSETQ. This CDR3 comprises 16 residues. CDR3 bases: TGCGCCAGCAGCTGGCGGGGGACGGTGTCCTACAATGAGCAGTTCTTC. Its protein is CASSWRGTVSYNEQFF. The complete variable domain, with remaining parts taken from reference TRBV5-1 and TRBJ2-1, reads KAGVTQTPRYLIKTRGQQVTLSCSPISGHRSVSWYQQTPGQGLQFLFEYFSETQRNKGNFPGRFSGRQFSNSRSEMNVSTLELGDSALYLCASSWRGTVSYNEQFFGPGTRLTVL.

The rearrangement links TRBV6-1 to TRBJ2-2; a weak D match, TRBD2 (5 bases). This CDR3 is built from 14 residues. Germline-derived CDR1 and CDR2 are MNHNS and SASEGT. Trimming cost V 4 bases and J 5 bases, with 11 bases left between them. CDR3 bases: TGTGCCAGCAGTGGTGGGAGTTGGACCGGGGAGCTGTTTTTT. Translated: CASSGGSWTGELFF.

This clone was seen once. The gene calls are TRBV2 and TRBJ1-2; unclear D gene. The CDR3 runs to 12 residues. Germline V gene sequence: CDR1 SNHLY, CDR2 FYNNEI. Trimming took 4 bases from V and 11 from J, leaving 14 bases between them. The DNA of the CDR3 is TGTGCCAGCAGTGCCAACGGGGAGCGATACACCTTC. Its translation is CASSANGERYTF.

V is TRBV6-1 and J is TRBJ2-3; D uncertain. The V gene lost 5 bases and the J gene lost 1 base, with 13 bases spanning the gap. The CDR3 is 15 residues long. CDR1 is MNHNS and CDR2 is SASEGT in the germline V gene. The CDR3 DNA reads TGTGCCAGCAGTCTGAGGTTATGGGGCACAGATACGCAGTATTTT. It encodes CASSLRLWGTDTQYF.

This chain joins TRBV6-1 and TRBJ1-2; 7 bases map to TRBD1. The length of the CDR3 is 13 residues. After removal of 5 bases from V and 3 bases from J, the junction contained 3 bases not matched to a gene. CDR1 is MNHNS, CDR2 SASEGT, per germline. The CDR3 nucleotides are TGTGCCAGCAGTTTGGGGACAGACTATGGCTACACCTTC. Protein sequence: CASSLGTDYGYTF.

Here the CDR3 DNA reads TGTGCCTCCCTGGGACAGGGCTATGGCTACACCTTC. Encoded protein: CASLGQGYGYTF. The genes are TRBV28 and TRBJ1-2; 9 nucleotides line up with TRBD1. The CDR3 consists of 12 residues. V lost 11 bases and J lost 4; bases outside the gene matches: 5. The germline CDR1 and CDR2 sequences are MDHEN and SYDVKM.

This clone is labeled medium-sized (0.01 to 0.1%). The chain combines TRBV19 with TRBJ1-2; the D is unclear. The V gene lost 5 bases and the J gene lost 5 bases, with 18 bases spanning the gap. This CDR3 contains 15 residues. Germline V gives CDR1 LNHDA, CDR2 SQIVND (reference sequence). CDR3 in amino acids: CASSLPGKPLYGYTF. CDR3 coding DNA: TGTGCCAGTAGTTTACCGGGGAAGCCGCTTTATGGCTACACCTTC.

As concerns this clone: The germline gene is not matched at one end of the junction; a read error may be the cause. The chain carries TRBV6-1 and TRBJ2-7, with TRBD2 identical over 12 bases. Germline lookup yields CDR1 MNHNS and CDR2 SASEGT. The CDR3 length is 13 residues. CDR3: CASSDPSGRATNF. The DNA for the CDR3 is TGTGCCAGCAGTGACCCTAGCGGGAGGGCCACGAACTTC.

This chain uses TRBV5-4 with TRBJ2-7; 11 positions agree with TRBD1. Germline CDR1 is SGHNT and CDR2 is YYREEE (reference sequence). The V and J ends lost 4 bases and 0 bases, in that order; junction bases with no gene match: 9. The CDR3 runs 17 residues. The CDR3 DNA reads as TGTGCCAGCAGCCCCAGGGGGACAGGGGGTTTCTCCTACGAGCAGTACTTC. This gives the protein CASSPRGTGGFSYEQYF.

The sample holds a few counts of this clone. J is TRBJ1-4 and V is TRBV5-5; possibly TRBD1 for D (5 bases). Trimming left V 4 bases short and J 11 bases short, with 15 bases between. CDR1 is SGHKS, CDR2 YYEKEE, per germline (reference sequence). There are 13 residues in the CDR3. CDR3 loop: CASSQEAGAKLFF. Written as DNA, the CDR3 is TGTGCCAGCAGCCAGGAAGCCGGGGCTAAACTGTTTTTT.

A note on this clone: Given a much more abundant clone one base away, this may be a read error. Additional DNA sequences in this sample encode the identical CDR3. V usage is TRBV7-8 and J usage is TRBJ1-2, with TRBD1 matching 7 bases. CDR1 SGHVS and CDR2 FQNEAQ come from the germline V gene. This CDR3 is built from 13 residues. With 6 bases clipped from V and 12 bases from J, the junction kept 13 bases outside the gene matches. CDR3 region: CASSLRTGYFHTF. Here the CDR3 DNA reads TGTGCCAGCAGTTTAAGGACAGGTTATTTCCACACCTTC.

This rearrangement joins TRBV28 to TRBJ2-5; D is unclear. Germline lookup yields CDR1 MDHEN and CDR2 SYDVKM. Trimming pared 6 bases from V and 5 bases from J, leaving 13 bases between. The CDR3 runs 13 residues. CDR3 bases: TGTGCCAGCAGCCCCAATAGGCTGGAGACCCAGTACTTC. This codes for CASSPNRLETQYF.

This chain connects TRBV9 to TRBJ2-5, with D maybe TRBD1 (6 bases). This CDR3 spans 13 amino acids. The germline V and J ends were trimmed by 4 bases and 5 bases, with 12 bases remaining between them. Germline loops: CDR1 SGDLS, CDR2 YYNGEE. The CDR3 reads CASSTGRRETQYF. The CDR3 DNA reads TGTGCCAGCAGCACAGGGCGCAGGGAGACCCAGTACTTC.

The sample holds a few counts of this clone. V and J are TRBV30 and TRBJ1-4; D is possibly TRBD1 (6 bases). CDR1 GTSNPN and CDR2 SVGIG come from the germline V gene (reference sequence). V shed 4 bases and J shed 8 bases, with 17 bases lying between them. This CDR3 has 14 amino acids. The CDR3 is CAWKVGRGMEKLFF. DNA of the CDR3: TGTGCCTGGAAAGTCGGCAGGGGAATGGAAAAACTGTTTTTT.